This T cell receptor (beta chain) is drawn from a study of blood T cell repertoires in COVID-19. Study-wide context: Sources were T cells, B-cell-depleted T cells, or PBMCs; the material itself was cDNA or gDNA.

Germline-derived CDR1 and CDR2 are SGHVS and FQNEAQ. The CDR3 extends over 15 amino acids. V lost 3 bases, J lost 2 bases, and 4 bases stayed unmatched. Per the authors' pipeline: Cell counts per sample came from amplifying reference gene primers. Assay: immunoSEQ multiplex PCR; the TCRdb copy retains only in-frame clones and omits some. D and trimming were read from the DNA, whereas the V and J calls and clone size are those reported in that table. The sample includes fewer than 250,000 clones, approximately 86% seen only once; the top ten take 6% to 7%. The sample comprised peripheral blood. V usage is TRBV7-8 and J usage is TRBJ1-2, with TRBD1 matching over 9 bases. The receptor comes from a woman aged 55-69 years with active or convalescent COVID-19. This CDR3 is CASSLQQGANYGYTF. CDR3 nucleotide sequence: TGTGCCAGCAGCTTGCAACAGGGGGCAAACTATGGCTACACCTTC.